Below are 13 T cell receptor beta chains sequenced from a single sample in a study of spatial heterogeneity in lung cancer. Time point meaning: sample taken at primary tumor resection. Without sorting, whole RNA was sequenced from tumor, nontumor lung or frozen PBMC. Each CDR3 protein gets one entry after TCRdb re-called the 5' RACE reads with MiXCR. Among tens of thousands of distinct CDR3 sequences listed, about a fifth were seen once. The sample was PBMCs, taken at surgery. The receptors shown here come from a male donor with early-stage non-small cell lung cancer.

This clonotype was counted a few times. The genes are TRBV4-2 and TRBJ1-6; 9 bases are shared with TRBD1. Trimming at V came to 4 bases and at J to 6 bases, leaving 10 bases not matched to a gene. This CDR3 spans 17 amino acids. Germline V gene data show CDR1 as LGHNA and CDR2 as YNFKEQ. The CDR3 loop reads CASSPILGGQGNSPLHF. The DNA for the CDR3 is TGTGCCAGCAGCCCTATCCTTGGGGGACAGGGTAATTCACCCCTCCACTTT.

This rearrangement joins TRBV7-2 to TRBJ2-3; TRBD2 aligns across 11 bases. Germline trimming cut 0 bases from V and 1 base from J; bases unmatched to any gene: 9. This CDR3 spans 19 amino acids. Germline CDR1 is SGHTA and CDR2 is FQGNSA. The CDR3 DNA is TGTGCCAGCAGCTTAGCGGTGGTAGCGGGGGGGCCGGGCACAGATACGCAGTATTTT. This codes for CASSLAVVAGGPGTDTQYF.

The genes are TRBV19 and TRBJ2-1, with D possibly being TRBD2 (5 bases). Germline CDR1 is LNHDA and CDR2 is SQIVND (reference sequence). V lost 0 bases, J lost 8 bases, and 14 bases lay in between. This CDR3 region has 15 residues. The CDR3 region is CASSIDGKGSDEQFF. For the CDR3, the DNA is TGTGCCAGTAGTATAGATGGGAAGGGTAGCGATGAGCAGTTCTTC.

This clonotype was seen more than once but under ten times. Written as DNA, the CDR3 is TGCGCCAGCAGCTCCTTAGCGGGAGCAGATACGCAGTATTTT. Encoded protein: CASSSLAGADTQYF. The chain couples TRBV5-1 to TRBJ2-3, with TRBD2 matching over 9 bases. The CDR3 loop spans 14 amino acids. The V gene's germline CDR1 is SGHRS and CDR2 YFSETQ. The junction had 3 bases not matched to a gene; V was cut back by 3 bases and J by 4 bases. Complete variable domain (other parts from reference TRBV5-1 and TRBJ2-3): KAGVTQTPRYLIKTRGQQVTLSCSPISGHRSVSWYQQTPGQGLQFLFEYFSETQRNKGNFPGRFSGRQFSNSRSEMNVSTLELGDSALYLCASSSLAGADTQYFGPGTRLTVL.

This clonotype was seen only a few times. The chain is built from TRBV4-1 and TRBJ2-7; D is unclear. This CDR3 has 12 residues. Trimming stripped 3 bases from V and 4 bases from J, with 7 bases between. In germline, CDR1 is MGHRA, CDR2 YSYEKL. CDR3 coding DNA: TGCGCCAGCAGCCAGGTTGGGTACGAGCAGTACTTC. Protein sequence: CASSQVGYEQYF.

The chain's CDR3 is CASSATIRELSGNTIYF. The CDR3 DNA reads as TGTGCCAGCAGCGCCACAATCCGGGAGCTCTCTGGAAACACCATATATTTT. The chain has TRBV7-9 and TRBJ1-3; D is unclear. Germline CDR1 SEHNR, CDR2 FQNEAQ (reference sequence). V was clipped by 5 bases and J by 0 bases, with 17 bases between them. The CDR3 extends over 17 amino acids.

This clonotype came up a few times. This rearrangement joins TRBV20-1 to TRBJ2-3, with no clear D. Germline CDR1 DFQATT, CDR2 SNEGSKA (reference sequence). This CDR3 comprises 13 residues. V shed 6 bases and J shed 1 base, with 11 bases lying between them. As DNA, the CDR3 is TGCAGTGCCCCCGTCGACGGCACAGATACGCAGTATTTT. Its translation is CSAPVDGTDTQYF.

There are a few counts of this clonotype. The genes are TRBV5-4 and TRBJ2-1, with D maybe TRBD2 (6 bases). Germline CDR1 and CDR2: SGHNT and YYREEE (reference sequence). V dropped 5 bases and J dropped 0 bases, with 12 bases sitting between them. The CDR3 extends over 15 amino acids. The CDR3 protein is CASSLPGGSYNEQFF. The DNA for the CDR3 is TGTGCCAGCAGTCTTCCCGGGGGCTCCTACAATGAGCAGTTCTTC.

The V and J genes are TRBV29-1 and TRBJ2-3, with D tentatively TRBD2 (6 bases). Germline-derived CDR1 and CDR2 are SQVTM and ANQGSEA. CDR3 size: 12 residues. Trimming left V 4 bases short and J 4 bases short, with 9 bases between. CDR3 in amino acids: CSVALASDTQYF. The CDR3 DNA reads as TGCAGCGTTGCACTAGCTTCAGATACGCAGTATTTT.

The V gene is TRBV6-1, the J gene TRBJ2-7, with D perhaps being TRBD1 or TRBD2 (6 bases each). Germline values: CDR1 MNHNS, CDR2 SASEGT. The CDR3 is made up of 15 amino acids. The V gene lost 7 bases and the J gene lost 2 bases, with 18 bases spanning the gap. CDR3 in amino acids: CASNKQGGAPYEQYF. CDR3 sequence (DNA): TGTGCCAGCAACAAACAGGGAGGCGCCCCCTACGAGCAGTACTTC.

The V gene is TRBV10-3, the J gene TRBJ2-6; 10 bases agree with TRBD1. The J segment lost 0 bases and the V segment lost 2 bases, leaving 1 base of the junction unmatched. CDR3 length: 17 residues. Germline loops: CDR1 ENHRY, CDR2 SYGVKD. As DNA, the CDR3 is TGTGCCATCAGTGAGGGGGACAGGGGCTCTGGGGCCAACGTCCTGACTTTC. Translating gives CAISEGDRGSGANVLTF.

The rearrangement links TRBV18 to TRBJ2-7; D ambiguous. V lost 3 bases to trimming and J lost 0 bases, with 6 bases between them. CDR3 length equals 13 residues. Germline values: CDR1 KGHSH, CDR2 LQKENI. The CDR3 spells CASSPQSSYEQYF. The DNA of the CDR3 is TGTGCCAGCTCACCCCAGAGCTCCTACGAGCAGTACTTC. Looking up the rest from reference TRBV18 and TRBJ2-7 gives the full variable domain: NAGVMQNPRHLVRRRGQEARLRCSPMKGHSHVYWYRQLPEEGLKFMVYLQKENIIDESGMPKERFSAEFPKEGPSILRIQQVVRGDSAAYFCASSPQSSYEQYFGPGTRLTVT.

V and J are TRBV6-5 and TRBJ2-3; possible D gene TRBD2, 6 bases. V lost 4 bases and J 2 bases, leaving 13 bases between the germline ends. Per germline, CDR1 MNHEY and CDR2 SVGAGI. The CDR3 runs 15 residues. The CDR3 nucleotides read TGTGCCAGCAGTTCTTCCGGGACTCTCACAGATACGCAGTATTTT. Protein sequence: CASSSSGTLTDTQYF.